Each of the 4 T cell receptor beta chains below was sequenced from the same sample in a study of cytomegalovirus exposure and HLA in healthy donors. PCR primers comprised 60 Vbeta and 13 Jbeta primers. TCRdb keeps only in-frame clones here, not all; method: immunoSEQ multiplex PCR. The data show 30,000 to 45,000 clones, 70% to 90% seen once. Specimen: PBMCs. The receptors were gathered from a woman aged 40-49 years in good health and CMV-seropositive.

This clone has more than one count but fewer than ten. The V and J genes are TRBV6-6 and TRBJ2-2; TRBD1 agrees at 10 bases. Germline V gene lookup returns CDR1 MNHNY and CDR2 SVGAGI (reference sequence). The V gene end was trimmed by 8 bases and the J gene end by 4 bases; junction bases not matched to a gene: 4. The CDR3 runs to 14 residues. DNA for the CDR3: TGTGCCAGCCGGGACAGGGGATCCACCGGGGAGCTGTTTTTT. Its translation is CASRDRGSTGELFF.

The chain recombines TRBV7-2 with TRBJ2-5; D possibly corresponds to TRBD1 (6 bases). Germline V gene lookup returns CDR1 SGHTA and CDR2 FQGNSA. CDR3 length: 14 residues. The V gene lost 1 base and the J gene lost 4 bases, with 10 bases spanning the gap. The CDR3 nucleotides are TGTGCCAGCAGCTTAGGGACAGTCGGAGAGACCCAGTACTTC. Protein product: CASSLGTVGETQYF.

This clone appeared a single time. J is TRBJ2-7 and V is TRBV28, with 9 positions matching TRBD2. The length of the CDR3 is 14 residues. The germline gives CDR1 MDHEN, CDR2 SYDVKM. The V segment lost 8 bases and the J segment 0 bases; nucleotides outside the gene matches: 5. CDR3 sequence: CASLTSGSSYEQYF. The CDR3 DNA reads TGTGCCAGCCTGACTAGCGGAAGCTCCTACGAGCAGTACTTC.

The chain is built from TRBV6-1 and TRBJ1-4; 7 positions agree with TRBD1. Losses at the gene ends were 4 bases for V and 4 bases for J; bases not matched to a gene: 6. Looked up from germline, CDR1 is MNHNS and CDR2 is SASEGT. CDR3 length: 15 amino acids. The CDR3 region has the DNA TGTGCCAGCAGTGGGGGGGACAGTGGTAATGAAAAACTGTTTTTT. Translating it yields CASSGGDSGNEKLFF.